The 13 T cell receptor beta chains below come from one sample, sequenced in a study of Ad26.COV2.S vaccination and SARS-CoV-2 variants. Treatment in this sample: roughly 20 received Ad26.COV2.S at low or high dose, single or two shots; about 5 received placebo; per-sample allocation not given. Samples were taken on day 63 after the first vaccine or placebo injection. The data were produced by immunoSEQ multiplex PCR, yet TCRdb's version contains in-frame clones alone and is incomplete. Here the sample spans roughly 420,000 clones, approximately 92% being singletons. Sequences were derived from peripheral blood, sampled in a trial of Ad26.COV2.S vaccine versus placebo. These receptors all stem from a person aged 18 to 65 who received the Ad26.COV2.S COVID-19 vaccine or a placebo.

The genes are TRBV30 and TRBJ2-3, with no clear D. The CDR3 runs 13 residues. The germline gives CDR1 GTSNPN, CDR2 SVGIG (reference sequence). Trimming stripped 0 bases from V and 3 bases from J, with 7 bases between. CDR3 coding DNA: TGTGCCTGGAGTGTATGGCCAACAGATACGCAGTATTTT. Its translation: CAWSVWPTDTQYF.

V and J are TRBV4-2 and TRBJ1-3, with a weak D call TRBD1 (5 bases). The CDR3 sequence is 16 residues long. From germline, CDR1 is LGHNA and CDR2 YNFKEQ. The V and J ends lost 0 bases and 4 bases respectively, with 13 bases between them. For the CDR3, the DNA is TGTGCCAGCAGCCAAGATGTCTGGGGGAGCGGAAACACCATATATTTT. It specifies CASSQDVWGSGNTIYF.

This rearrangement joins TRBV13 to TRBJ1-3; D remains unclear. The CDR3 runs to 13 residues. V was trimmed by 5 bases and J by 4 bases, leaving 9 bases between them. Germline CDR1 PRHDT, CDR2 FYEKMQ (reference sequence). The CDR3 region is CASSRPRGNTIYF. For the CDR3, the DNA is TGTGCCAGCAGCAGACCCAGAGGAAACACCATATATTTT.

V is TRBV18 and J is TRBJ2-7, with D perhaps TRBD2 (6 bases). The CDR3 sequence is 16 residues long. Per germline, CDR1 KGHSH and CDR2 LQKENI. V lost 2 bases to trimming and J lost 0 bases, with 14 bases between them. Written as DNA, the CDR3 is TGTGCCAGCTCACCATTGGGAGGATGGGACTCCTACGAGCAGTACTTC. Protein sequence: CASSPLGGWDSYEQYF.

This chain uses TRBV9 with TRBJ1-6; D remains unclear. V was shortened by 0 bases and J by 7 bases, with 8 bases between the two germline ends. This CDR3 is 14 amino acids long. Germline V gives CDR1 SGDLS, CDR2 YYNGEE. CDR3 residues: CASSVAFTNSPLHF. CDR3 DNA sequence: TGTGCCAGCAGCGTAGCGTTTACGAATTCACCCCTCCACTTT.

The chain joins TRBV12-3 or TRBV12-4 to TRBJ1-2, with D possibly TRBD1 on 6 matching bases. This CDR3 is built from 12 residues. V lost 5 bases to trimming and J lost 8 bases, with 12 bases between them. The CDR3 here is CASSLRTDGYTF. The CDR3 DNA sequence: TGTGCCAGCAGTCTCCGGACAGACGGCTACACCTTC.

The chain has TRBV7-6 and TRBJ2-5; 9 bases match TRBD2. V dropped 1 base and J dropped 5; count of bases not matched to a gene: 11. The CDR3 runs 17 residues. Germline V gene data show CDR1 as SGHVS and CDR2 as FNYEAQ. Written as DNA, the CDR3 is TGTGCCAGCAGCTTAGGTTCTAGCGGGGTTTATCGGGAGACCCAGTACTTC. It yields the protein CASSLGSSGVYRETQYF.

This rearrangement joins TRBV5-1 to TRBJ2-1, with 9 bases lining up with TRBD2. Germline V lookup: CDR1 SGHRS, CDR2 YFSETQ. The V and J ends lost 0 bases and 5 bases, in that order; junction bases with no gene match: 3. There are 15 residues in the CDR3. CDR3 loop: CASSLVLAGNNEQFF. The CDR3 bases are TGCGCCAGCAGCTTGGTTCTAGCGGGAAACAATGAGCAGTTCTTC.

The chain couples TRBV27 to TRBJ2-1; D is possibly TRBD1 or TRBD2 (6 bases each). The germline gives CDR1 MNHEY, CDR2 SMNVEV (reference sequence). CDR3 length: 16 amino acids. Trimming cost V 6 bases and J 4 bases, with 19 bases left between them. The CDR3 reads CASSPSRGESYNEQFF. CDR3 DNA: TGTGCCAGCAGCCCTAGTAGGGGGGAGAGTTACAATGAGCAGTTCTTC.

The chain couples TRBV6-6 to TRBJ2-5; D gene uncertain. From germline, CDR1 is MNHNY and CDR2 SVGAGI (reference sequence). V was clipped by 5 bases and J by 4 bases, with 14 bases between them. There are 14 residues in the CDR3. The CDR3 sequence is CASSPRLQIETQYF. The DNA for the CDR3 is TGTGCCAGCAGTCCCCGACTGCAAATAGAGACCCAGTACTTC.

The DNA of the CDR3 is TGCGCCAGCAGCTCCTTGGGGGTTTTAGGAAACACCATATATTTT. Protein: CASSSLGVLGNTIYF. The V and J genes are TRBV5-1 and TRBJ1-3, with D possibly TRBD1 on 5 matching bases. The V gene lost 3 bases and the J gene lost 4 bases, with 14 bases spanning the gap. The CDR3 is 15 amino acids. The germline V gene encodes CDR1 SGHRS and CDR2 YFSETQ.

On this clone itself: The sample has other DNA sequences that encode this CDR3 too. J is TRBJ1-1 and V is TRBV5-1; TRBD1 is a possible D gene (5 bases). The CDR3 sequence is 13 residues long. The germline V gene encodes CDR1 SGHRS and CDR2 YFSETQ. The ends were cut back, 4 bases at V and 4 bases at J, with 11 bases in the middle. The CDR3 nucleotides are TGCGCCAGCAGCCCGGGGGTAGGCACTGAAGCTTTCTTT. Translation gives CASSPGVGTEAFF.

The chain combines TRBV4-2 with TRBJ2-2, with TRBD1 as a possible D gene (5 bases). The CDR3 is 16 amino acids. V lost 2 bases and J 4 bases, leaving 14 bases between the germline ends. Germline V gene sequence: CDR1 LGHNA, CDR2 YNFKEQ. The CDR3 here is CASSQFRDSGTGELFF. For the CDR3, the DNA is TGTGCCAGCAGCCAATTCAGGGATTCGGGCACCGGGGAGCTGTTTTTT.